Shown below are 24 T cell receptor beta chains from a single sample sequenced in a study of technical replicates of blood from several donors. Sequencing was performed with immunoSEQ multiplex PCR; in TCRdb, only in-frame clones are kept and a portion is missing. The sample includes more than 70,000 clones, under 95% seen only once; the top ten take approximately 0.28%. Sequencing used T cells isolated from PBMCs. The receptors were sampled from a human donor in good health.

The chain is built from TRBV30 and TRBJ2-2, with TRBD1 identical over 8 bases. V was pared by 3 bases and J by 0 bases, with 6 bases of the junction left unmatched. This CDR3 is built from 16 residues. The germline V gene has CDR1 GTSNPN and CDR2 SVGIG (reference sequence). As DNA, the CDR3 is TGTGCCTGGAGCTTTGGGACAGGCTCGAACACCGGGGAGCTGTTTTTT. Its protein is CAWSFGTGSNTGELFF.

The sample holds a few counts of this clone. This sequence joins TRBV5-1 and TRBJ2-5, with D unclear. V was cut by 5 bases and J by 3 bases, with 8 bases left in between. CDR1 and CDR2 from the germline V gene are SGHRS and YFSETQ. The CDR3 loop spans 12 amino acids. CDR3 nucleotides: TGCGCCAGCAGACCGAGTGAAGAGACCCAGTACTTC. This translates into CASRPSEETQYF.

This chain joins TRBV6-6 and TRBJ2-7; perhaps TRBD2 as D (6 bases). The germline gives CDR1 MNHNY, CDR2 SVGAGI (reference sequence). V was shortened by 3 bases and J by 2 bases, with 11 bases between the two germline ends. This CDR3 contains 14 residues. As DNA, the CDR3 is TGTGCCAGCAGTTATGGGGCGGGACCCTACGAGCAGTACTTC. Residues: CASSYGAGPYEQYF.

The rearrangement uses TRBV21-1 and TRBJ2-5; TRBD2 is the table's D call, not checked against the DNA. TRBV21-1 is a pseudogene locus. The CDR3 runs to 14 residues. CDR3 in amino acids: CASTLAGGPETQYF. The CDR3 coding sequence is TGTGCCAGCACCTTAGCGGGAGGACCCGAGACCCAGTACTTC.

This sequence joins TRBV5-6 and TRBJ2-3, with D possibly TRBD1 on 5 matching bases. Germline V gene data show CDR1 as SGHDT and CDR2 as YYEEEE. The CDR3 is made up of 14 amino acids. V lost 2 bases to trimming and J lost 6 bases, with 13 bases between them. CDR3 sequence reads: CASSLFTGLDTQYF. For the CDR3, the DNA is TGTGCCAGCAGCTTATTTACAGGCCTGGATACGCAGTATTTT.

The chain recombines TRBV12-5 with TRBJ2-2; the match to TRBD2 covers 8 bases. V lost 2 bases, J lost 1 base, and 6 bases stayed unmatched. Germline-derived CDR1 and CDR2 are LGHNT and FRNRAP. CDR3 length: 17 residues. The DNA for the CDR3 is TGTGCTAGTGGTTTGATCCTTAGCGGGGAGAACACCGGGGAGCTGTTTTTT. This codes for CASGLILSGENTGELFF.

This sequence joins TRBV30 and TRBJ2-6; 8 bases match TRBD1. The CDR3 is 17 residues long. From germline, CDR1 is GTSNPN and CDR2 SVGIG (reference sequence). V lost 4 bases and J lost 0; bases outside the gene matches: 8. CDR3 sequence reads: CAWIPGQDLSGANVLTF. The CDR3 nucleotides read TGTGCCTGGATCCCGGGACAGGACCTCTCTGGGGCCAACGTCCTGACTTTC.

The chain joins TRBV2 to TRBJ2-7; 14 nucleotides align to TRBD2. Germline trimming cut 4 bases from V and 4 bases from J; bases unmatched to any gene: 6. From germline, CDR1 is SNHLY and CDR2 FYNNEI. The CDR3 sequence is 16 residues long. CDR3 DNA: TGTGCCAGCAGTGCGGGGGGACTAGCGGGAGCATACGAGCAGTACTTC. As protein: CASSAGGLAGAYEQYF. Variable domain in full (rest from reference TRBV2 and TRBJ2-7): EPEVTQTPSHQVTQMGQEVILRCVPISNHLYFYWYRQILGQKVEFLVSFYNNEISEKSEIFDDQFSVERPDGSNFTLKIRSTKLEDSAMYFCASSAGGLAGAYEQYFGPGTRLTVT.

This clone was seen a single time. This rearrangement joins TRBV5-4 to TRBJ2-1; 14 nucleotides align to TRBD2. The germline V gene has CDR1 SGHNT and CDR2 YYREEE (reference sequence). This CDR3 has 16 residues. The J segment lost 9 bases and the V segment lost 0 bases, leaving 5 bases of the junction unmatched. CDR3: CASSLATSGGAREQFF. As DNA, the CDR3 is TGTGCCAGCAGCTTGGCGACTAGCGGGGGGGCCCGTGAGCAGTTCTTC.

Only one count was recorded for this clone. The V gene is TRBV7-9, the J gene TRBJ2-3, with D possibly TRBD1 on 6 matching bases. This CDR3 comprises 15 residues. Trimming took 6 bases from V and 4 from J, leaving 17 bases between them. CDR1 SEHNR and CDR2 FQNEAQ come from the germline V gene (reference sequence). The CDR3 is CASSLSGVWADTQYF. CDR3 nucleotide sequence: TGTGCCAGCAGTTTATCAGGGGTATGGGCAGATACGCAGTATTTT.

The chain recombines TRBV5-1 with TRBJ2-3, with D tentatively TRBD1 (5 bases). Between the trimmed V and J ends, which lost 2 bases and 4 bases, there was a span of 8 bases. This CDR3 has 13 residues. Germline V lookup: CDR1 SGHRS, CDR2 YFSETQ. Here the CDR3 DNA reads TGCGCCAGCAGCTTTAGGGGCCCAGATACGCAGTATTTT. Translating it yields CASSFRGPDTQYF.

V is TRBV6-5 and J is TRBJ1-5; D remains unclear. The CDR3 covers 12 residues. V was cut by 5 bases and J by 5 bases, with 7 bases left in between. From germline, CDR1 is MNHEY and CDR2 SVGAGI. CDR3 in DNA: TGTGCCAGCAGTAACCCAGATCAGCCCCAGCATTTT. Translation: CASSNPDQPQHF.

This sequence joins TRBV7-8 and TRBJ2-1; D not resolved. Trimming took off 5 bases at V and 0 bases at J, with 14 bases between the two ends. The CDR3 is 16 amino acids. Germline assignment: CDR1 SGHVS and CDR2 FQNEAQ. The CDR3 coding sequence is TGTGCCAGCAGCCGTTCTCGGGTGAGCTCCTACAATGAGCAGTTCTTC. Its translation is CASSRSRVSSYNEQFF.

The chain combines TRBV30 with TRBJ1-3; weak D call: TRBD1 (5 bases). The CDR3 extends over 13 amino acids. Germline CDR1 and CDR2: GTSNPN and SVGIG (reference sequence). V was pared by 5 bases and J by 0 bases, with 8 bases between. CDR3 bases: TGTGCCTGGGCCGACAGCTCTGGAAACACCATATATTTT. As protein: CAWADSSGNTIYF.

This chain connects TRBV27 to TRBJ2-4, with D possibly matching TRBD1 (5 bases). V dropped 2 bases and J dropped 2 bases, with 22 bases sitting between them. There are 19 residues in the CDR3. CDR1 is MNHEY, CDR2 SMNVEV, per germline (reference sequence). CDR3 sequence: CASSLNPHTGALSKNIQYF. CDR3 DNA: TGTGCCAGCAGTTTAAACCCCCACACAGGTGCATTGTCCAAAAACATTCAGTACTTC.

V and J are TRBV11-1 and TRBJ2-7, with 11 bases matching TRBD2. CDR3 length: 15 residues. Germline assignment: CDR1 SGHAT and CDR2 FQDESV (reference sequence). Trimming removed 5 bases from V and 1 base from J; junction bases left unmatched: 4. CDR3 loop: CASSPGTSGSYEQYF. The CDR3 nucleotides are TGTGCCAGCAGCCCAGGGACTAGCGGTTCCTACGAGCAGTACTTC.

The chain couples TRBV7-2 to TRBJ2-7, with TRBD1 as a possible D gene (5 bases). Per germline, CDR1 SGHTA and CDR2 FQGNSA. CDR3 size: 12 residues. V was pared by 3 bases and J by 2 bases, with 5 bases between. The CDR3 DNA reads as TGTGCCAGCAGCTTCAGGGCCTACGAGCAGTACTTC. Its protein product is CASSFRAYEQYF.

V gene TRBV6-5 combines with J gene TRBJ1-3; 7 bases are a match to TRBD1. CDR1 MNHEY and CDR2 SVGAGI come from the germline V gene. The CDR3 has 15 residues. V shed 0 bases and J 6 bases; nucleotides not matched to a gene: 5. The chain's CDR3 is CASSYSRTGINTIYF. The CDR3 DNA reads as TGTGCCAGCAGTTACTCAAGGACAGGAATAAACACCATATATTTT.

The J gene is TRBJ2-1, the V gene TRBV5-4; tentative D call: TRBD2 (6 bases). Germline-derived CDR1 and CDR2 are SGHNT and YYREEE (reference sequence). The CDR3 covers 13 residues. Trimming took off 3 bases at V and 9 bases at J, with 13 bases between the two ends. The CDR3 DNA reads as TGTGCCAGCAGCTACTTATTGGGGGGTGAGCAGTTCTTC. The encoded protein is CASSYLLGGEQFF.

The chain employs TRBV10-3 and TRBJ2-1; TRBD1 matches 11 bases. Per germline, CDR1 ENHRY and CDR2 SYGVKD. This CDR3 comprises 13 residues. V lost 6 bases to trimming and J lost 6 bases; unmatched junction nucleotides: 1. The chain's CDR3 is CAIRGQGANEQFF. As DNA, the CDR3 is TGTGCCATCAGAGGACAGGGGGCCAATGAGCAGTTCTTC.

The CDR3, as DNA: TGTGCCAGCAGTTCTGGGACATATAGCAATCAGCCCCAGCATTTT. Translating gives CASSSGTYSNQPQHF. The V gene is TRBV28, the J gene TRBJ1-5; a weak D match, TRBD1 (6 bases). The CDR3 has 15 residues. The germline V gene encodes CDR1 MDHEN and CDR2 SYDVKM. Trimming stripped 4 bases from V and 0 bases from J, with 10 bases between. Together with reference TRBV28 and TRBJ1-5, the CDR3 gives the full variable domain: DVKVTQSSRYLVKRTGEKVFLECVQDMDHENMFWYRQDPGLGLRLIYFSYDVKMKEKGDIPEGYSVSREKKERFSLILESASTNQTSMYLCASSSGTYSNQPQHFGDGTRLSIL.

This sequence joins TRBV25-1 and TRBJ1-1; 9 bases are a match to TRBD1. The CDR3 has 13 residues. Germline CDR1 reads MGHDK; CDR2 reads SYGVNS. V lost 6 bases, J lost 3 bases, and 2 bases stayed unmatched. The chain's CDR3 is CASSRTGDTEAFF. The CDR3 nucleotides are TGTGCCAGCAGCCGGACAGGGGACACTGAAGCTTTCTTT. Using reference TRBV25-1 and TRBJ1-1 for the parts outside the CDR3, the full variable domain is EADIYQTPRYLVIGTGKKITLECSQTMGHDKMYWYQQDPGMELHLIHYSYGVNSTEKGDLSSESTVSRIRTEHFPLTLESARPSHTSQYLCASSRTGDTEAFFGQGTRLTVV.

The genes are TRBV18 and TRBJ1-5, with 9 nucleotides matching TRBD1. Germline V gene lookup returns CDR1 KGHSH and CDR2 LQKENI. The CDR3 has 13 residues. Trimming took 4 bases from V and 5 from J; bases not matched to a gene: 0. In DNA form, the CDR3 reads TGTGCCAGCTCACGGGACAGGGATCAGCCCCAGCATTTT. As protein: CASSRDRDQPQHF.

The V and J genes are TRBV29-1 and TRBJ1-1; D gene uncertain. The germline V gene encodes CDR1 SQVTM and CDR2 ANQGSEA. Trimming stripped 4 bases from V and 3 bases from J, with 15 bases between. This CDR3 spans 14 amino acids. This CDR3 is CSVAPVTAYTEAFF. CDR3 nucleotides: TGCAGCGTTGCCCCGGTCACAGCTTACACTGAAGCTTTCTTT. The full variable domain, its missing parts supplied by reference TRBV29-1 and TRBJ1-1, is SAVISQKPSRDICQRGTSLTIQCQVDSQVTMMFWYRQQPGQSLTLIATANQGSEATYESGFVIDKFPISRPNLTFSTLTVSNMSPEDSSIYLCSVAPVTAYTEAFFGQGTRLTVV.